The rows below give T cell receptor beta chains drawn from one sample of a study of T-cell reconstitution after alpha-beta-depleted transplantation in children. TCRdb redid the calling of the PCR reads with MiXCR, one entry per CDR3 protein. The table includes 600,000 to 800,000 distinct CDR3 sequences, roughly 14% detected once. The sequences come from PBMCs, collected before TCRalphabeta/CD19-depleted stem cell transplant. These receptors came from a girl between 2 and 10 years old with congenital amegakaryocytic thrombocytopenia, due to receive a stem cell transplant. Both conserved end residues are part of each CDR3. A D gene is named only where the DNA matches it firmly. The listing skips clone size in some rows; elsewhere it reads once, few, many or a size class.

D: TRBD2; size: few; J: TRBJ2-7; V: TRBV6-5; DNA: TGTGCCAGCAGTTACTCGATCCCTGTGGCGGGAGGGCCCTCCTACGAGCAGTACTTC; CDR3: CASSYSIPVAGGPSYEQYF
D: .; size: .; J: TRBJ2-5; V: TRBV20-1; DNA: TGCAGTGCCGATCCCCCGGGACCTACCTTGTGGGGCCAGTACTTC; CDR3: CSADPPGPTLWGQYF
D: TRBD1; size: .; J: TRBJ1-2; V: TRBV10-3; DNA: TGTGCCATCAGTGAGTCTGCGACAGGGGACCATGGCTACACCTTC; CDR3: CAISESATGDHGYTF
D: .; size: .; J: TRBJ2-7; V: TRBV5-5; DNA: TGTGCCAGCAGCTTGGTGAGCCCGACGGGCGAGCAGTACTTC; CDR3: CASSLVSPTGEQYF
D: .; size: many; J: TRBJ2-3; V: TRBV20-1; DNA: TGCAGTGCTCGACCTTACGGCACAGATACGCAGTATTTT; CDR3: CSARPYGTDTQYF
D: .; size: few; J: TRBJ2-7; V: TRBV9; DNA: TGTGCCAGCAGCCCTTACGGGAACTACGAGCAGTACTTC; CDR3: CASSPYGNYEQYF
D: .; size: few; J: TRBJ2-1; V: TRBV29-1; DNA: TGCAGCGTTGAACCAGGGAACTACAATGAGCAGTTCTTC; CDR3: CSVEPGNYNEQFF
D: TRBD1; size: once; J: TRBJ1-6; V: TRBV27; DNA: TGTGCCAGCAGCCGCGGACAGGGGATGTGGTCACCCCTCCACTTT; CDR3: CASSRGQGMWSPLHF
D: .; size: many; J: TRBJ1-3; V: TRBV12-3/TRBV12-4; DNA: TGTGCCAGCAGTTCAGGGGCCGGAAACACCATATATTTT; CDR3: CASSSGAGNTIYF
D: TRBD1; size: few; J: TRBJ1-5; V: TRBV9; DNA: TGTGCCAGCAGCGGGGACAGGGAAAATCAGCCCCAGCATTTT; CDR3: CASSGDRENQPQHF
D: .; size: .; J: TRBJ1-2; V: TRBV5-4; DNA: TGTGCCAGCAGCTTAGGGACCTCGAATGGAGGCTACACCTTC; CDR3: CASSLGTSNGGYTF
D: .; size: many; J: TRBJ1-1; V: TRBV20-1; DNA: TGCAGTGCTAGAGACTGGGGGTGGACGGACACTGAAGCTTTCTTT; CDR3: CSARDWGWTDTEAFF
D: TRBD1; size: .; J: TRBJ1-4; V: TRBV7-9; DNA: TGTGCCAGCAGCATAAGTACAGGGGGCAATGAAAAACTGTTTTTT; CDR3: CASSISTGGNEKLFF
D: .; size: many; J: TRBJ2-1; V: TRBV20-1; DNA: TGCAGTGCTAGAGAAATGGTGACTCCAAACAATGAGCAGTTCTTC; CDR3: CSAREMVTPNNEQFF
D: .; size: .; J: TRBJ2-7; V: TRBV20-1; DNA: TGCAGTGCTAGAAAGTCTCGGGCCCTGCGGGAGCAGTACTTC; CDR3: CSARKSRALREQYF
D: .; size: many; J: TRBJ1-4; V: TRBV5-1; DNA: TGCGCCAGCAGCTTAGGGAGTTCAACTAATGAAAAACTGTTTTTT; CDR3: CASSLGSSTNEKLFF
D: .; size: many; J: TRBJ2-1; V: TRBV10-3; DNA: TGTGCCATCAGTGAGGCTTATGGGACCGCCCATGCGAATGAGCAGTTCTTC; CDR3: CAISEAYGTAHANEQFF
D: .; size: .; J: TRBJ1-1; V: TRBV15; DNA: TGTGCCACCAGCAGCCCGACAGCAAACACTGAAGCTTTCTTT; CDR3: CATSSPTANTEAFF
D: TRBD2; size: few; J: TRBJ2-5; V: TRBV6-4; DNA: TGTGCCAGCAGTACCACAGCGGGGGCCCAAGAGACCCAGTACTTC; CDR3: CASSTTAGAQETQYF
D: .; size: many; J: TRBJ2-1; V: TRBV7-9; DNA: TGTGCCAGCAGCTCGCAAGACAGCTACAATGAGCAGTTCTTC; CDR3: CASSSQDSYNEQFF
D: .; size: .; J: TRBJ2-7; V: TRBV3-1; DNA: TGTGCCAGCAGCCAAGTGGGCTACCTCTCCTACGAGCAGTACTTC; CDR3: CASSQVGYLSYEQYF
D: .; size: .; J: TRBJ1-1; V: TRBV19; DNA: TGTGCCAGTACCGAGACAGAGAACACTGAAGCTTTCTTT; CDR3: CASTETENTEAFF
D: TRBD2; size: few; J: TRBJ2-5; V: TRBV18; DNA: TGTGCCAGCTCACCGGCTCTAGCGGGTCTCCAAGAGACCCAGTACTTC; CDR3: CASSPALAGLQETQYF
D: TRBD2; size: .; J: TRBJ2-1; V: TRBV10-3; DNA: TGTGCCATCAAGAGGGCTAGCGGGAGTATAGATGAGCAGTTCTTC; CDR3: CAIKRASGSIDEQFF